These T cell receptor beta chains were read from a single sample in a study of T cells expressing NK-cell markers. From its re-call of the 5' RACE reads, TCRdb lists each CDR3 protein once, without DNA. The sample totals 300,000 to 450,000 distinct CDR3 sequences. Material: blood T cells: a sorted CD56 or NKG2C T cell subset, CD4+ or CD8+ T cells, or bulk PBMC T cells (not recorded which). These receptors were obtained from a man aged 18-70 years in good health. The CDR3 runs from the conserved cysteine through the conserved F or W.

J,V,CDR3
TRBJ1-4,TRBV7-8,CASSSPRTGGANEKLFF
TRBJ2-7,TRBV23-1,CASSQPLRVREQYF
TRBJ2-7,TRBV20-1,CSAAFLAGGGEQYF
TRBJ1-4,TRBV30,CAWSAGTEEKLFF
TRBJ2-7,TRBV12-3/TRBV12-4,CASSQRMDRDYEQYF
TRBJ1-5,TRBV5-1,CASSRTPRGIGQPQHF
TRBJ1-6,TRBV3-1,CASSQSGDSPLHF
TRBJ2-6,TRBV9,CASSARLGQTSSGANVLTF
TRBJ2-7,TRBV3-1,CASSPWGDRGHEQYF
TRBJ2-1,TRBV20-1,CSARLVRGRIYNEQFF
TRBJ2-3,TRBV5-1,CASSPLGGETDTQYF
TRBJ2-5,TRBV5-1,CASSLASTGLYQETQYF
TRBJ2-7,TRBV2,CASSPGLAGARYEQYF
TRBJ2-5,TRBV5-1,CASKRQVEETQYF
TRBJ1-4,TRBV2,CASRERGTATNEKLFF
TRBJ2-7,TRBV2,CASSTELYNEQYF
TRBJ2-3,TRBV27,CASGQSTYTQYF
TRBJ2-7,TRBV12-3/TRBV12-4,CASSGPGTGGLEQYF
TRBJ2-1,TRBV5-1,CASTPGGGYNEQFF
TRBJ1-2,TRBV19,CASSSEGKAGYTF
TRBJ1-4,TRBV5-1,CASSRTTGHRTNEKLFF
TRBJ2-2,TRBV12-3/TRBV12-4,CASSKGSGNTGELFF
TRBJ1-5,TRBV7-8,CASSLRPYQPQHF
TRBJ2-3,TRBV5-5,CASSFWGASTDTQYF
TRBJ2-1,TRBV19,CASSTDRGLAGSYNEQFF
TRBJ1-5,TRBV27,CASSPANSNQPQHF
TRBJ2-1,TRBV28,CASSSTDLNEQFF
TRBJ2-1,TRBV7-8,CASSSPPGLAAPGNEFF
TRBJ1-3,TRBV12-3/TRBV12-4,CASSSGARGNTIYF
TRBJ2-1,TRBV24-1,CATSDMGQEYNEQFF
TRBJ2-1,TRBV24-1,CATSDPRDQRGNEQFF
TRBJ2-7,TRBV12-5,CASGRGLAGDYEQYF
TRBJ2-3,TRBV5-4,CASSFRGGLTDTQYF
TRBJ2-1,TRBV20-1,CSASKREVDFGQFF
TRBJ1-1,TRBV6-1,CASSGFPGQGGTEAFF
TRBJ2-1,TRBV7-3,CASSPLAGINNEQFF
TRBJ2-5,TRBV18,CASSPTAGQGQETQYF
TRBJ2-1,TRBV4-2,CASSRQQGADEQFF
TRBJ2-1,TRBV20-1,CSARPSRGELNEQFF
TRBJ1-3,TRBV6-5,CASSWSSEGNTIYF
TRBJ2-6,TRBV7-2,CASSFGQGAPGANVLTF
TRBJ2-5,TRBV11-2,CASSMGLEAVGGTQYF
TRBJ1-5,TRBV6-2/TRBV6-3,CASNPLQGVNQPQHF
TRBJ2-5,TRBV2,CASSGTLVAQYF
TRBJ2-7,TRBV6-1,CASRPQQGTLYEQYF
TRBJ1-6,TRBV5-1,CASSPPGQGKSPLHF
TRBJ2-3,TRBV11-2,CASRSPGLAGGRGDTQYF
TRBJ1-6,TRBV19,CASSSPGQANSPLHF
TRBJ2-2,TRBV6-1,CASARGPANTGELFF
TRBJ2-1,TRBV5-1,CASSRTSGVGGEQFF
TRBJ1-1,TRBV6-1,CATRGTGDTEAFF
TRBJ2-1,TRBV2,CASREPDRGAYGEQFF
TRBJ2-5,TRBV12-3/TRBV12-4,CASSLVGREETQYF
TRBJ1-5,TRBV6-1,CASMSVRGEQPQHF
TRBJ1-2,TRBV19,CASSQKGYEGYTF
TRBJ1-6,TRBV6-5,CASSYSNRGRNSPLHF
TRBJ1-3,TRBV5-1,CASSFAGPGNTIYF